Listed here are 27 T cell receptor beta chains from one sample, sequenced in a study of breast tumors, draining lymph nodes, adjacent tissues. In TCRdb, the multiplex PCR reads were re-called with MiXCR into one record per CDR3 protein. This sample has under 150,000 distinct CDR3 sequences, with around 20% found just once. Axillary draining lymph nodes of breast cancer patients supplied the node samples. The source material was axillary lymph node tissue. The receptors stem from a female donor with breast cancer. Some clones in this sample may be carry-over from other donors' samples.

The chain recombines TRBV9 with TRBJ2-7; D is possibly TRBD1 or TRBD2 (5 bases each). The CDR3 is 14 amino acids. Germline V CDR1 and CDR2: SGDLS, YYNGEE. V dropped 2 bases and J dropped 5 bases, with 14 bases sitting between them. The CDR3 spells CASSVTWDGNEQYF. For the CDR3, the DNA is TGTGCCAGCAGCGTGACTTGGGACGGCAACGAGCAGTACTTC.

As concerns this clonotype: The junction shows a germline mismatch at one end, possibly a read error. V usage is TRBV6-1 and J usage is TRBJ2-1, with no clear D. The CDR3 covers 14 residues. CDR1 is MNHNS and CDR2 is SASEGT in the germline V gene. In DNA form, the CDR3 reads TGTGCCAGCAGTCCGACGACGCTATACAATGAGCAGTCCTTC. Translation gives CASSPTTLYNEQSF.

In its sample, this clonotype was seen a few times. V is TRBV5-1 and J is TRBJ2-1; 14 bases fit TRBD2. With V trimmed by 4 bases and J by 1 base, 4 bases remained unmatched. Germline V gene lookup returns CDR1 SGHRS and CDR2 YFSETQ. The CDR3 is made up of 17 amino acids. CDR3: CASSTGLAGESYNEQFF. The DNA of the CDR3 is TGCGCCAGCAGCACGGGACTAGCGGGAGAGTCCTACAATGAGCAGTTCTTC.

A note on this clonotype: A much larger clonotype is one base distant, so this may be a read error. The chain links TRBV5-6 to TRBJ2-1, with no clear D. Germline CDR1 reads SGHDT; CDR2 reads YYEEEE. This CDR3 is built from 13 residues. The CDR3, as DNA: TGTGCCGGCAGCTCCGACACGAGAAATGAGCAGTTCTTC. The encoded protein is CAGSSDTRNEQFF.

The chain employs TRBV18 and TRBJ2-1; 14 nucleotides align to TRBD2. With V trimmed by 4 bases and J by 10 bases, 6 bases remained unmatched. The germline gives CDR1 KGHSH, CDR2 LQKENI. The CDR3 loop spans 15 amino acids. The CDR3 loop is CASSLGLAGGEEQFF. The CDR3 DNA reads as TGTGCCAGCTCACTCGGACTAGCGGGAGGAGAGGAGCAGTTCTTC. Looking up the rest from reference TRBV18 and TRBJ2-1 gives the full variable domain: NAGVMQNPRHLVRRRGQEARLRCSPMKGHSHVYWYRQLPEEGLKFMVYLQKENIIDESGMPKERFSAEFPKEGPSILRIQQVVRGDSAAYFCASSLGLAGGEEQFFGPGTRLTVL.

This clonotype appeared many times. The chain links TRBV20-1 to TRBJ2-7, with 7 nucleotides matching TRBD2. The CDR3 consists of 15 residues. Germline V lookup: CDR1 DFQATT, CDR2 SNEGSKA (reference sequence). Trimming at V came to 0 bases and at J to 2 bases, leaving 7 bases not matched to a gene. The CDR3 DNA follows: TGCAGTGCTAGAGATCTAGCGGAAATCACCTACGAGCAGTACTTC. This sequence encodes CSARDLAEITYEQYF.

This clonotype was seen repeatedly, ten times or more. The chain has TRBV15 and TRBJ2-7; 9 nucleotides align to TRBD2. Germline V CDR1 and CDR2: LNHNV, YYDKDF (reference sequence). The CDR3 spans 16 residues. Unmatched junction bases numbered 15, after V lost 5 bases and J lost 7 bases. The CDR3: CATSSSAGGLVGEQYF. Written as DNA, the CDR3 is TGTGCCACCAGCTCGTCAGCGGGAGGCCTCGTTGGAGAGCAGTACTTC.

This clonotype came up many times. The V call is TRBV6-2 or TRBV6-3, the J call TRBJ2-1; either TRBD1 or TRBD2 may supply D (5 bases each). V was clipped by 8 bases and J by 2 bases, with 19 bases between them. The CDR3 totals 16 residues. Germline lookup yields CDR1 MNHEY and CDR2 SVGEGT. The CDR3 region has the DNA TGTGCCAGCCGACTCCGGGGCAGAAAGCCCTACAATGAGCAGTTCTTC. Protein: CASRLRGRKPYNEQFF.

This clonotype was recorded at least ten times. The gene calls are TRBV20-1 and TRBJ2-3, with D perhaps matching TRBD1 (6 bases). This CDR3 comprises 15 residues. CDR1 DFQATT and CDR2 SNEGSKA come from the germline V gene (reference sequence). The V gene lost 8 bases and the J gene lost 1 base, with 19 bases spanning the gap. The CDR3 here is CSTIRGMSGTDTQYF. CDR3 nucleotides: TGCAGTACTATTAGGGGGATGTCGGGCACAGATACGCAGTATTTT.

The chain's CDR3 is CASSPSMTGTGAYEQYF. The CDR3 DNA sequence: TGTGCCAGCAGCCCTTCTATGACCGGGACAGGGGCCTACGAGCAGTACTTC. The J gene is TRBJ2-7, the V gene TRBV3-1; TRBD1 matches 10 bases. Germline CDR1 is LGHDT and CDR2 is YNNKEL (reference sequence). CDR3 length: 17 residues. J gave up 2 bases and V 4 bases, and 11 bases lay outside the gene matches.

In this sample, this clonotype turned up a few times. The CDR3 is CAISYTRDRKETQYF. The CDR3 DNA reads TGTGCCATCAGTTATACCAGGGACAGGAAAGAGACCCAGTACTTC. V usage is TRBV10-3 and J usage is TRBJ2-5, with TRBD1 identical over 8 bases. The trim removed 5 bases at V and 3 bases at J, leaving 8 bases unmatched. Germline CDR1 ENHRY, CDR2 SYGVKD. The CDR3 contains 15 residues.

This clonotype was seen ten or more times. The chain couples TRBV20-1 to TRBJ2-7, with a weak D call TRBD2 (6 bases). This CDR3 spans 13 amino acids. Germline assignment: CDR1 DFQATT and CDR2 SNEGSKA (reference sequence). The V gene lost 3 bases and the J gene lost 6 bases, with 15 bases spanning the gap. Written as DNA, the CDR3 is TGCAGTGCTAGTGGAGGGTGGGACGCCGAGCAGTACTTC. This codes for CSASGGWDAEQYF.

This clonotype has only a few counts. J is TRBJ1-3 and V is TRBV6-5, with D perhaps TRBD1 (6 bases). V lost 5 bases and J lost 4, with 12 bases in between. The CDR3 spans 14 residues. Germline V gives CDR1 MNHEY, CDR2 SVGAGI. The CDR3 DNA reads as TGTGCCAGCAGTACAGGGTCGGCAGGAAACACCATATATTTT. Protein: CASSTGSAGNTIYF.

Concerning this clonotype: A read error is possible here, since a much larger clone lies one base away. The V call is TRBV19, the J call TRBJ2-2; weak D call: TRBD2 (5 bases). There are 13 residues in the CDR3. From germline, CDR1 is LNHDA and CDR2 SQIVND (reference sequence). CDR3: CASSIRNTGELVF. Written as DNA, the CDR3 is TGTGCCAGTAGTATCCGAAACACCGGGGAGCTGGTTTTT.

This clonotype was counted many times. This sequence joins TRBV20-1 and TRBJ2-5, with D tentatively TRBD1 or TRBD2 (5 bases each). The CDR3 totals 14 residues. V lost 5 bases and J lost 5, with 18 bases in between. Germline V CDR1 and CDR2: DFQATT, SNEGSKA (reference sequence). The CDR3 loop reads CSARQTKKWETQYF. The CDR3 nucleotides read TGCAGTGCTCGACAGACTAAGAAGTGGGAGACCCAGTACTTC.

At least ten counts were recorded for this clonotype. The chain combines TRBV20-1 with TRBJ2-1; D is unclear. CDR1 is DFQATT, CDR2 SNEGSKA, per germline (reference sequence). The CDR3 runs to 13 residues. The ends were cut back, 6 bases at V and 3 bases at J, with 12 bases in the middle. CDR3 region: CSAPMGSYNEQFF. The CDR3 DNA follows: TGCAGTGCCCCTATGGGTAGCTACAATGAGCAGTTCTTC.

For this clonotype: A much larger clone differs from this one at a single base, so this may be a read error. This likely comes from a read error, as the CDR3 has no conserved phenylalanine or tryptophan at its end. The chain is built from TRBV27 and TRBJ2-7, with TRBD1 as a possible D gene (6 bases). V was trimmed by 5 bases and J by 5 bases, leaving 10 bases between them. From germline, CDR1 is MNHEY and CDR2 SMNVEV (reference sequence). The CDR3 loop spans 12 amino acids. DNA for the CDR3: TGTGCCAGCAGTATCAGGGGCAACGAGCAGTACCTC. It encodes CASSIRGNEQYL.

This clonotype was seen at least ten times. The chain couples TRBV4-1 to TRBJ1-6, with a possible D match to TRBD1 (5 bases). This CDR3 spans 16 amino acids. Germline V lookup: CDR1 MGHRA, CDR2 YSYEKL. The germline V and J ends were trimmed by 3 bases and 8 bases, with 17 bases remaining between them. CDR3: CASSHGPTGADSPLHF. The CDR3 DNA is TGCGCCAGCAGCCACGGGCCGACCGGGGCGGATTCACCCCTCCACTTT.

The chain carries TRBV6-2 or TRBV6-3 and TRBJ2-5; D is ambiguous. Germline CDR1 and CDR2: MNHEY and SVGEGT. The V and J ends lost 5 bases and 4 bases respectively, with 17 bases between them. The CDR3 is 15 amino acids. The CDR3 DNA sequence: TGTGCCAGCAGTCCCCTAATTCTACTCGGAGAGACCCAGTACTTC. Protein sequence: CASSPLILLGETQYF.

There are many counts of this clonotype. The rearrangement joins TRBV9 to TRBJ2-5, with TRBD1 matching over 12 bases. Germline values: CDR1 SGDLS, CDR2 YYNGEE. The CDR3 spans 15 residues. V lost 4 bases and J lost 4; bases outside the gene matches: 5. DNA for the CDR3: TGTGCCAGCAGCCCGGGGACAGGGGGCTTAGAGACCCAGTACTTC. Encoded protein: CASSPGTGGLETQYF. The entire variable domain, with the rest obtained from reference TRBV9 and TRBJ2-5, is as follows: DSGVTQTPKHLITATGQRVTLRCSPRSGDLSVYWYQQSLDQGLQFLIQYYNGEERAKGNILERFSAQQFPDLHSELNLSSLELGDSALYFCASSPGTGGLETQYFGPGTRLLVL.

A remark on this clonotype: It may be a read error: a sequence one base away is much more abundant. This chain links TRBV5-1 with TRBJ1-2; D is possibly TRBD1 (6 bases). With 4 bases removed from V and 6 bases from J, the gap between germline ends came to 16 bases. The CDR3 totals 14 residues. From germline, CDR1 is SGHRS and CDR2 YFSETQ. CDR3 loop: CASSASQGRDGYTF. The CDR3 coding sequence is TGCGCCAGCAGCGCATCACAGGGTCGGGATGGCTACACCTTC.

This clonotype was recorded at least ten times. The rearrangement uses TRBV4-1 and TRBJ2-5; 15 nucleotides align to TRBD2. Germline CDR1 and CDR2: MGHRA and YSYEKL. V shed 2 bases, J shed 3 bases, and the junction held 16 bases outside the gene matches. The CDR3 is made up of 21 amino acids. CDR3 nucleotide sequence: TGCGCCAGCAGCCAATCACCGGGACTAGCGGGAGGTGGTGCGTTCAAAGAGACCCAGTACTTC. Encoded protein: CASSQSPGLAGGGAFKETQYF.

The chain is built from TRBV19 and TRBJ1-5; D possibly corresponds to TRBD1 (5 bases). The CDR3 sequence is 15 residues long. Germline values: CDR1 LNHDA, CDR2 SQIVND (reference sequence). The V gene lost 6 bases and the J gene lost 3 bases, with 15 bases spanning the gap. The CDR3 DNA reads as TGTGCCAGTAGCCCCCTTCACAGGAACAATCAGCCCCAGCATTTT. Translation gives CASSPLHRNNQPQHF.

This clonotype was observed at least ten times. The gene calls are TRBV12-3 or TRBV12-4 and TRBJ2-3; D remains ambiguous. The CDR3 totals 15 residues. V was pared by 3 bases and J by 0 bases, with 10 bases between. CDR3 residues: CASSFWQTSTDTQYF. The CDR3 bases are TGTGCCAGCAGTTTTTGGCAGACTAGCACAGATACGCAGTATTTT.

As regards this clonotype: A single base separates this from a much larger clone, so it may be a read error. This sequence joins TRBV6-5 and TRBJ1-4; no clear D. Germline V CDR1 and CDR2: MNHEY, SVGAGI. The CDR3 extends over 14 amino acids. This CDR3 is CASRPAGINGKLFF. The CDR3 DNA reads TGTGCCAGCAGGCCCGCGGGGATAAATGGAAAACTGTTTTTT.

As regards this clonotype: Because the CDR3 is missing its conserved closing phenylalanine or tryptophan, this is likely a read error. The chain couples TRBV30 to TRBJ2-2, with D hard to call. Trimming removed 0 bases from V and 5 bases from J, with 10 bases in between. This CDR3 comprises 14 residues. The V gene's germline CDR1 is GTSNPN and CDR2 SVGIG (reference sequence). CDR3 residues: CAWSVFQLTGELFS. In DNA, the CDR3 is TGTGCCTGGAGTGTATTCCAGTTAACCGGGGAGCTGTTTTCT.

This chain's CDR3 is CASSVEPGTGYGYTF. As DNA, the CDR3 is TGTGCCAGCAGCGTAGAGCCAGGAACAGGCTATGGCTACACCTTC. This chain uses TRBV9 with TRBJ1-2; possible D gene TRBD1, 5 bases. The germline gives CDR1 SGDLS, CDR2 YYNGEE. Trimming took off 0 bases at V and 4 bases at J, with 13 bases between the two ends. CDR3 length: 15 amino acids.